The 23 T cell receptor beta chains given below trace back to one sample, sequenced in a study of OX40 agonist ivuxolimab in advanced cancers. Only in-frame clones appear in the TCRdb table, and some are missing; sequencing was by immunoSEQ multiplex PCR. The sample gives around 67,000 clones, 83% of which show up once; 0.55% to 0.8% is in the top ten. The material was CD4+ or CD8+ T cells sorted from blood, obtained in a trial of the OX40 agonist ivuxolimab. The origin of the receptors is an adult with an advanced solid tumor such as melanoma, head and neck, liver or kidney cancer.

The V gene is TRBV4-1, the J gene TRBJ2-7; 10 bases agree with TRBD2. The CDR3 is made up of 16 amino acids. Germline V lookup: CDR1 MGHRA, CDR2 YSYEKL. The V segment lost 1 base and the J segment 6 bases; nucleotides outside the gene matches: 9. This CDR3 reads CASSQGWLAGEGEQYF. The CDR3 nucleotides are TGCGCCAGCAGCCAAGGGTGGCTAGCGGGAGAAGGCGAGCAGTACTTC.

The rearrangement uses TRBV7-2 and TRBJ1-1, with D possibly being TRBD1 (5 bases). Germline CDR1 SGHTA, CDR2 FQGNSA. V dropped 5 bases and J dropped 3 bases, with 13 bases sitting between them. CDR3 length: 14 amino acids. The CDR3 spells CASSPGLRDTEAFF. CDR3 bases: TGTGCCAGCAGCCCAGGGCTTCGGGACACTGAAGCTTTCTTT.

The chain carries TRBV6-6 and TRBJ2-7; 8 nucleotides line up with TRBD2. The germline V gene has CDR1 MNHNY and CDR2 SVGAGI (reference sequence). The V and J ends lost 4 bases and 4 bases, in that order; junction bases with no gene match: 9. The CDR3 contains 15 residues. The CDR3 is CASSSPTTSVYEQYF. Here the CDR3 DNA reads TGTGCCAGCAGTTCCCCGACGACTAGCGTGTACGAGCAGTACTTC.

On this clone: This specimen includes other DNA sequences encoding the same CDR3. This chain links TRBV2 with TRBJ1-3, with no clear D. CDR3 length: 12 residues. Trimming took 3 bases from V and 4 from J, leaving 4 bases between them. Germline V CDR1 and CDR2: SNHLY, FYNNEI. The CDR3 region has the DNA TGTGCCAGCAGTGAGGGAGGAAACACCATATATTTT. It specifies CASSEGGNTIYF.

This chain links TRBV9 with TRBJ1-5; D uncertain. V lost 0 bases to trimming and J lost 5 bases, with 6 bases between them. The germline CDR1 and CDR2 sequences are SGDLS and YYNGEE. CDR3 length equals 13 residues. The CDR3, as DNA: TGTGCCAGCAGCGTAGACGGGGATCAGCCCCAGCATTTT. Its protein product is CASSVDGDQPQHF.

The CDR3 protein is CASTTAPNTEAFF. Here the CDR3 DNA reads TGTGCCAGCACGACGGCCCCGAACACTGAAGCTTTCTTT. This chain links TRBV27 with TRBJ1-1; D gene ambiguous. The CDR3 spans 13 residues. Trimming removed 7 bases at V and 1 base at J, with 10 bases between. Germline lookup yields CDR1 MNHEY and CDR2 SMNVEV (reference sequence).

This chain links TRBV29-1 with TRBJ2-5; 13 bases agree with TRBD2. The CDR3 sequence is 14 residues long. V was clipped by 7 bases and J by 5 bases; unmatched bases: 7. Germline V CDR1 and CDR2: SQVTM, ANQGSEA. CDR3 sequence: CSGLLAGGGETQYF. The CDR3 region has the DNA TGCAGCGGGTTACTAGCGGGAGGGGGGGAGACCCAGTACTTC.

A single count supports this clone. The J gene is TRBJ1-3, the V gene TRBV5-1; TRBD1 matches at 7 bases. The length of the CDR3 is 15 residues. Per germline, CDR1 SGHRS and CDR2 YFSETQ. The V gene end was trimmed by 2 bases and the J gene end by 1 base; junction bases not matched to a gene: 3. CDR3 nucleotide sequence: TGCGCCAGCAGCTTCCAGGGGGAGTCTGGAAACACCATATATTTT. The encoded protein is CASSFQGESGNTIYF.

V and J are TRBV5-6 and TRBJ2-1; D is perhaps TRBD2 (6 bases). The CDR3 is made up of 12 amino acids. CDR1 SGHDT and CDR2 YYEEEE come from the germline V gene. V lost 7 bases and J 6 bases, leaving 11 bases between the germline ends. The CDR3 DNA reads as TGTGCCAGCTCCCCCGGGGGCAATGAGCAGTTCTTC. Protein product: CASSPGGNEQFF.

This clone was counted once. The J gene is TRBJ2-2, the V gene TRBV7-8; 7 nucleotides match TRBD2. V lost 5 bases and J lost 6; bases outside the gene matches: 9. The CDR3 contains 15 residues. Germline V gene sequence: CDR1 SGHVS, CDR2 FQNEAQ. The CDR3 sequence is CASSQRDYSAGELFF. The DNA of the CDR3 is TGTGCCAGCAGCCAGCGGGACTACTCCGCCGGGGAGCTGTTTTTT.

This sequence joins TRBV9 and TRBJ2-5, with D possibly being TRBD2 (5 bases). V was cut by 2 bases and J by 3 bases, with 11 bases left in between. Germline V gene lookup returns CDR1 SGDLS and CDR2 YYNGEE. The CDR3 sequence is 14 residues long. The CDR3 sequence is CASSVSGMKETQYF. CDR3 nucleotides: TGTGCCAGCAGCGTTTCGGGAATGAAAGAGACCCAGTACTTC.

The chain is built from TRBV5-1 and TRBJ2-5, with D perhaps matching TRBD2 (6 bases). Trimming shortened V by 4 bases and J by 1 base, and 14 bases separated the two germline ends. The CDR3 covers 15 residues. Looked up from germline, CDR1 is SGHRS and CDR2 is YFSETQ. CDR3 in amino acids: CASSPDAGRQETQYF. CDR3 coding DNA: TGCGCCAGCAGCCCTGACGCGGGGCGCCAAGAGACCCAGTACTTC.

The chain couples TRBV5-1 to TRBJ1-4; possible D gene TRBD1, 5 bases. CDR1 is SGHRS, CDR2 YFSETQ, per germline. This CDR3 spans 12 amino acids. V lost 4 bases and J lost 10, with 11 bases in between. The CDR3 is CASSILGGKLFF. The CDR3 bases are TGCGCCAGCAGCATCCTCGGGGGAAAACTGTTTTTT.

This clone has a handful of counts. The CDR3 DNA follows: TGTGCCAGTAGTATCACCGCAGATACGCAGTATTTT. Translated: CASSITADTQYF. The chain recombines TRBV19 with TRBJ2-3; D call uncertain. Trimming pared 3 bases from V and 4 bases from J, leaving 5 bases between. The length of the CDR3 is 12 residues. The germline V gene encodes CDR1 LNHDA and CDR2 SQIVND (reference sequence).

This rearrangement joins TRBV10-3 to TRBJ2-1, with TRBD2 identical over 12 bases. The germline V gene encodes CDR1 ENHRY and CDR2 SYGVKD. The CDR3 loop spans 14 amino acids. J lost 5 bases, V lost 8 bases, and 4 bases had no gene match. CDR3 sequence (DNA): TGTGCCATCTCTCGGACTAGCGGGGACAATGAGCAGTTCTTC. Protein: CAISRTSGDNEQFF.

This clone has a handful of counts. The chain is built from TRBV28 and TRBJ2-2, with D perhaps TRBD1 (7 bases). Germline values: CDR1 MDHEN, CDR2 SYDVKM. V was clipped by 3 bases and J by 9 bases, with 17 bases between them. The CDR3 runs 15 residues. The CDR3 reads CASSFLTGRSRELFF. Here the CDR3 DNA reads TGTGCCAGCAGTTTTCTGACAGGGAGGTCGAGGGAGCTGTTTTTT.

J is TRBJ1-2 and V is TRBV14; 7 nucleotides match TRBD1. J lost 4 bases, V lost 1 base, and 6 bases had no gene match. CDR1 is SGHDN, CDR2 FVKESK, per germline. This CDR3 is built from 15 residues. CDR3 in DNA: TGTGCCAGCAGCCAAGTAGGGACAGTCGGCTATGGCTACACCTTC. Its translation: CASSQVGTVGYGYTF. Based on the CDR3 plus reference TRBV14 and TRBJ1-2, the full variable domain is EAGVTQFPSHSVIEKGQTVTLRCDPISGHDNLYWYRRVMGKEIKFLLHFVKESKQDESGMPNNRFLAERTGGTYSTLKVQPAELEDSGVYFCASSQVGTVGYGYTFGSGTRLTVV.

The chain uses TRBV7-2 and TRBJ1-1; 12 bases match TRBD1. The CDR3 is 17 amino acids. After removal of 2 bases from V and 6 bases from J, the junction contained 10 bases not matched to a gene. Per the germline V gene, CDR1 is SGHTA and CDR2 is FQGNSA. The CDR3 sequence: CASSLRGQGALSPEAFF. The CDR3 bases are TGTGCCAGCAGCTTAAGGGGACAGGGGGCTCTCAGCCCTGAAGCTTTCTTT.

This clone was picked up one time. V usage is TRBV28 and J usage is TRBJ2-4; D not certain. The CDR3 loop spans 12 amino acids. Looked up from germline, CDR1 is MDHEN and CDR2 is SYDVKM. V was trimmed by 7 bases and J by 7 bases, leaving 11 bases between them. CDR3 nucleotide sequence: TGTGCCAGCATAGGGTTAGGGAACATTCAGTACTTC. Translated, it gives CASIGLGNIQYF. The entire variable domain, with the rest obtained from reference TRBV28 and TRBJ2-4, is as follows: DVKVTQSSRYLVKRTGEKVFLECVQDMDHENMFWYRQDPGLGLRLIYFSYDVKMKEKGDIPEGYSVSREKKERFSLILESASTNQTSMYLCASIGLGNIQYFGAGTRLSVL.

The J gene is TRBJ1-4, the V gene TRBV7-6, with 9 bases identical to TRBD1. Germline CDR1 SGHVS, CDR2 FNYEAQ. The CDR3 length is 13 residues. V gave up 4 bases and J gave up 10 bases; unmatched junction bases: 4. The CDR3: CASSSAGQGKLFF. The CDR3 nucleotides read TGTGCCAGCAGCTCCGCGGGACAGGGAAAACTGTTTTTT.

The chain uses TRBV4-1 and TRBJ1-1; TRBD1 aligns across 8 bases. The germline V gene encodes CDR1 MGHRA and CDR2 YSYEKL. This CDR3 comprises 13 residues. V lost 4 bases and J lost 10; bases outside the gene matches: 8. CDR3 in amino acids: CASSPDRATSAFF. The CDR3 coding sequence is TGCGCCAGCAGCCCGGACAGGGCGACCTCAGCTTTCTTT.

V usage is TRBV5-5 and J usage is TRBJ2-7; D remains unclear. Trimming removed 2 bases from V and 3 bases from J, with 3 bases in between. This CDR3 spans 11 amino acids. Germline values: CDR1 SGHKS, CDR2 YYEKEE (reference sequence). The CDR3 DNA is TGTGCCAGCAGCTTCCGCTACGAGCAGTACTTC. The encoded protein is CASSFRYEQYF.

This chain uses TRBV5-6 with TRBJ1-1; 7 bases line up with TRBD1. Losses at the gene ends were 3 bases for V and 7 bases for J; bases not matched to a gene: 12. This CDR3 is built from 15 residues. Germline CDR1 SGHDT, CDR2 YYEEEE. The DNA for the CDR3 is TGTGCCAGCAGCTCATCGACAGGGATATGGAATGAAGCTTTCTTT. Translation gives CASSSSTGIWNEAFF.